This TCR beta chain is drawn from a study of cytomegalovirus exposure and HLA in healthy donors. Vbeta (60) and Jbeta (13) primers were used in the PCR. Sequencing was performed with immunoSEQ multiplex PCR; in TCRdb, only in-frame clones are kept and a portion is missing. The repertoire holds under 250,000 clones, 79% seen once, with 1.5% to 2% in the top ten. This clone was counted many times. The V and J ends lost 0 bases and 4 bases respectively, with 9 bases between them. This CDR3 comprises 14 residues. The germline gives CDR1 KGHSH, CDR2 LQKENI. The gene calls are TRBV18 and TRBJ1-2; D is unresolved. The TCR was taken from a man between 45 and 60 years old in good health and CMV-seronegative. The sequenced sample was PBMCs. Here the CDR3 reads CASSPPTETYGYTF. The CDR3, as DNA: TGTGCCAGCTCACCACCCACAGAGACCTATGGCTACACCTTC.